The rows below give T cell receptor beta chains drawn from one sample of a study of regulatory T cells in long-lasting Graves disease. Via MiXCR, TCRdb re-called the multiplex PCR reads, giving one row per CDR3 protein. The repertoire holds about 520,000 distinct CDR3 sequences, with about 12% as singletons. This same sample was also part of a study on T cells in Graves' hyperthyroidism and ophthalmopathy.

This specimen was peripheral blood mononuclear cells (PBMCs), taken at new diagnosis, from a patient treated with antithyroid drugs. The receptor source for this set is a woman in her 30s with Graves disease. Both conserved end residues are part of each CDR3. The D gene is left open where the match is weak. Size is omitted from some rows. Given values are once, few, many or a class for expanded clones.

DNA,CDR3,length,size,J,V,D
TGTGCCTGGACGGTGGGGCTCTCCTCTGGAAACACCATATATTTT,CAWTVGLSSGNTIYF,15,-,TRBJ1-3,TRBV30,-
TGTGCCATCAGTCCCAACTCCGGACTAGCGGGGGGAGAGGAGCAGTACTTC,CAISPNSGLAGGEEQYF,17,many,TRBJ2-7,TRBV10-3,TRBD2
TGTGCCAGCAGCTTTCTACAGGGGTGGATTGACACTGAAGCTTTCTTT,CASSFLQGWIDTEAFF,16,many,TRBJ1-1,TRBV5-5,TRBD1
TGTGCCAGCAGCAACCTAGCGGGAGGAAGCACAGATACGCAGTATTTT,CASSNLAGGSTDTQYF,16,few,TRBJ2-3,TRBV13,TRBD2
TGTGCCAGCAGCCGAAGTGGAGGGAGGGATGAGCAGTTCTTC,CASSRSGGRDEQFF,14,many,TRBJ2-1,TRBV3-1,TRBD2
TGTGCCAGCATATCCCCGGGACTAGGCACAGATACGCAGTATTTT,CASISPGLGTDTQYF,15,many,TRBJ2-3,TRBV27,TRBD2
TGTGCCAGCAGCTGGGTTGGGGGGCGAGAGACCCAGTACTTC,CASSWVGGRETQYF,14,many,TRBJ2-5,TRBV11-2,-
TGTGCCAGCCGGACCCCAGCGAACACTGAAGCTTTCTTT,CASRTPANTEAFF,13,many,TRBJ1-1,TRBV28,-
TGCAGTGCTTATCCGGGAGCCGGACCGGAAAAACTGTTTTTT,CSAYPGAGPEKLFF,14,many,TRBJ1-4,TRBV20-1,-
TGCAGTGCTAGGGGGACTAGCGGCCAAGAGGCCCAGTACTTC,CSARGTSGQEAQYF,14,many,TRBJ2-5,TRBV20-1,TRBD2
TGTGCCAGTAGCCAAACCCCAAACATAGCGGGAGGGCAAGGTGAGCAGTTCTTC,CASSQTPNIAGGQGEQFF,18,few,TRBJ2-1,TRBV19,TRBD2
TGTGCCAGCAGCCTCCGGACTAGCAGTTACGAGCAGTACTTC,CASSLRTSSYEQYF,14,many,TRBJ2-7,TRBV3-1,TRBD2
TGCGCCAGCAGCCGGCGGGAAGGGGCCGGGGAGCTGTTTTTT,CASSRREGAGELFF,14,-,TRBJ2-2,TRBV5-1,-
TGTGCCACCAGTGATTTGCGGGACAATGAGCAGTTCTTC,CATSDLRDNEQFF,13,many,TRBJ2-1,TRBV24-1,-
TGTGCCAGCAGCGTAGGATCCGGACAGCATAATGAAAAACTGTTTTTT,CASSVGSGQHNEKLFF,16,-,TRBJ1-4,TRBV9,-
TGTGCCAGCAGCCCGGGTCAGGCAGGGACTTTTAATGAGCAGTTCTTC,CASSPGQAGTFNEQFF,16,few,TRBJ2-1,TRBV14,-
TGTGCCAGCCAGGCGAACACTGAAGCTTTCTTT,CASQANTEAFF,11,-,TRBJ1-1,TRBV6-1,-
TGTGCCAGCAGTCCCAGGACAGGGTTTGAGACCCAGTACTTC,CASSPRTGFETQYF,14,-,TRBJ2-5,TRBV12-3/TRBV12-4,TRBD1
TGTGCCACCAGCAGAGAAAGAGGATTCAAGACCAAAAACATTCAGTACTTC,CATSRERGFKTKNIQYF,17,many,TRBJ2-4,TRBV15,-
TGCGCCAGCAGCTTGTGGGACAGCAACACTGAAGCTTTCTTT,CASSLWDSNTEAFF,14,many,TRBJ1-1,TRBV5-1,TRBD1
TGTGCCAGCGGCAACAGGGTCAACACTGAAGCTTTCTTT,CASGNRVNTEAFF,13,many,TRBJ1-1,TRBV2,-
TGTGCCAGCAGACCCCCGGGGAACCACTATGGCTACACCTTC,CASRPPGNHYGYTF,14,many,TRBJ1-2,TRBV6-1,-
TGTGCCAGCTTGGCGGGACTCACAGATACGCAGTATTTT,CASLAGLTDTQYF,13,many,TRBJ2-3,TRBV18,-
TGTGCCAGCAGTGAACCGGGGGGCCCGGATCAGCCCCAGCATTTT,CASSEPGGPDQPQHF,15,many,TRBJ1-5,TRBV2,-
TGTGCCACCAGCAGTCCCTGGGGGGGTAATGAGCAGTTCTTC,CATSSPWGGNEQFF,14,-,TRBJ2-1,TRBV15,TRBD2
TGTGCCAGCTCACCATACAGGGACGAGCAGTACTTC,CASSPYRDEQYF,12,many,TRBJ2-7,TRBV18,-
TGTGCCAGCAGTTTACCCTATTCCGGGACAGGGCACTATGGCTACACCTTC,CASSLPYSGTGHYGYTF,17,many,TRBJ1-2,TRBV28,TRBD1
TGTGCCAGCAGCGTGTCCGGGACCCTTAGCGAGCAGTTCTTC,CASSVSGTLSEQFF,14,-,TRBJ2-1,TRBV9,-
TGCGCCAGCAGCTTGGACTCGCACTATGGCTACACCTTC,CASSLDSHYGYTF,13,many,TRBJ1-2,TRBV5-1,-
TGTGCCAGCAGCTCATTAGCGGGAGGGATTGGTGTGCAGTTCTTC,CASSSLAGGIGVQFF,15,many,TRBJ2-1,TRBV7-8,TRBD2
TGTGCCAGCAGCTTGGGGACTAGCGGGAGCAATGAGCAGTTCTTC,CASSLGTSGSNEQFF,15,many,TRBJ2-1,TRBV5-1,TRBD2
TGCGCCAGCAGCCAAGATACCGGACAGGGCCAGCCCCAGCATTTT,CASSQDTGQGQPQHF,15,-,TRBJ1-5,TRBV4-1,TRBD1
TGCAGTGCTAGAGGTAGACAGGGGGCCTTGATCTACAATGAGCAGTTCTTC,CSARGRQGALIYNEQFF,17,many,TRBJ2-1,TRBV20-1,TRBD1
TGTGCCAGCAGCTTAGCGCAGGGACTAGCGTATACAGATACGCAGTATTTT,CASSLAQGLAYTDTQYF,17,many,TRBJ2-3,TRBV7-2,TRBD2
TGTGCCAGCTCCCATTGGGACAGGAACCTACGGGATACGCAGTATTTT,CASSHWDRNLRDTQYF,16,many,TRBJ2-3,TRBV6-1,TRBD1
TGCAGCGTTCACCGGGACAAAAGGGGCCAAGAGACCCAGTACTTC,CSVHRDKRGQETQYF,15,many,TRBJ2-5,TRBV29-1,-
TGCAGTGCTAGAGATCAGGGGAATAAGAACACTGAAGCTTTCTTT,CSARDQGNKNTEAFF,15,-,TRBJ1-1,TRBV20-1,-
TGTGCCAGCTCACCAGGTAGGGTCAGCTACGAGCAGTACTTC,CASSPGRVSYEQYF,14,few,TRBJ2-7,TRBV18,-
TGTGCCAGTAGTATCGAGGGATCTGGGGCCAACGTCCTGACTTTC,CASSIEGSGANVLTF,15,few,TRBJ2-6,TRBV19,-
TGTGCCTGGAGTGCAGCACAGGGACAGCCCCAGCATTTT,CAWSAAQGQPQHF,13,many,TRBJ1-5,TRBV30,-
TGTGCCAGCAGCTTGGGGACACTAGCGAGAGTAAGAGAGCAGTACTTC,CASSLGTLARVREQYF,16,many,TRBJ2-7,TRBV11-2,-
TGTGCCAGCAGTTTATCCGGCAGGTCGGACATTCAGTACTTC,CASSLSGRSDIQYF,14,few,TRBJ2-4,TRBV28,-
TGTGCCAGCAGTGACAGCCTCGACGGGGGAGATACGCAGTATTTT,CASSDSLDGGDTQYF,15,-,TRBJ2-3,TRBV6-1,-
TGCAGTGCTAGATCCGCGGCGGGAAACACCATATATTTT,CSARSAAGNTIYF,13,many,TRBJ1-3,TRBV20-1,-
TGTGCCAGCAGTGAATTTTCGGGGGCAAATTCACCCCTCCACTTT,CASSEFSGANSPLHF,15,few,TRBJ1-6,TRBV25-1,-
TGCGGTTCGGGCCCAAGCTCTGGAAACACCATATATTTT,CGSGPSSGNTIYF,13,few,TRBJ1-3,TRBV20-1,-
TGCAGTGCTAGCGATCTTGGGGGACTAAATGAAAAACTGTTTTTT,CSASDLGGLNEKLFF,15,many,TRBJ1-4,TRBV20-1,-
TGTGCCAGCAGCTCCTTAGGCCGTATCGGGAACACTGAAGCTTTCTTT,CASSSLGRIGNTEAFF,16,few,TRBJ1-1,TRBV7-9,-
TGTGCCAGCAGCTCGGAGGGGGCCCCATTCTATGGCCACACCTTC,CASSSEGAPFYGHTF,15,-,TRBJ1-2,TRBV13,TRBD1
TGTGCCAATGGTTGCACCCCTAATGAAAAACTGTTTTTT,CANGCTPNEKLFF,13,-,TRBJ1-4,TRBV6-1,-
TGTGCCAGCAGTTCGTGGAAATTAGGGGGCCGATCGTACGAGCAGTACTTC,CASSSWKLGGRSYEQYF,17,many,TRBJ2-7,TRBV28,TRBD1